This T cell receptor beta chain emerged from a study of T cell responses to AZD1222 COVID-19 vaccine. Findings of the study overall: Repertoire sampling occurred only after the peak T cell response.

Comments on this clone: No antigen is known for it.

Assay: immunoSEQ multiplex PCR; the TCRdb copy retains only in-frame clones and omits some. In the table there are about 140,000 clones, 85% to 95% of which are singletons. In germline, CDR1 is MDHEN, CDR2 SYDVKM. The V end lost 3 bases, the J end lost 1 base, and 12 bases lay between the germline ends. This CDR3 has 15 amino acids. This specimen was peripheral blood, taken on day 0 of AZD1222 vaccination. V usage is TRBV28 and J usage is TRBJ1-2, with D tentatively TRBD1 (6 bases). The receptor comes from an adult in good health. The CDR3 protein is CASSFGGGFNYGYTF. The DNA of the CDR3 is TGTGCCAGCAGTTTTGGAGGGGGATTTAACTATGGCTACACCTTC.